Below, 8 T cell receptor beta chains from the same sample are listed, as sequenced in a study of T-cell reconstitution after alpha-beta-depleted transplantation in children. Unique molecular identifiers were used in preparing the TCRbeta library. TCRdb redid the calling of the PCR reads with MiXCR, one entry per CDR3 protein. The sample records hundreds of thousands of distinct CDR3 sequences, around 9.6% being singletons. The material sequenced was PBMCs from the stem cell graft donor, taken from the stem cell graft. These receptors were collected from a human donor who donated a stem cell graft to a child with SCID.

This clonotype turned up a few times. V is TRBV2 and J is TRBJ2-1; 7 positions agree with TRBD2. V shed 7 bases and J 2 bases; nucleotides not matched to a gene: 2. CDR1 SNHLY and CDR2 FYNNEI come from the germline V gene. The CDR3 is made up of 13 amino acids. In DNA form, the CDR3 reads TGTGCCAGCAAGGCGGGGGCCTACAATGAGCAGTTCTTC. It codes for CASKAGAYNEQFF.

The V and J genes are TRBV3-1 and TRBJ2-7; D is possibly TRBD1 (8 bases). With 1 base removed from V and 5 bases from J, the gap between germline ends came to 15 bases. This CDR3 is built from 15 residues. Germline CDR1 and CDR2: LGHDT and YNNKEL (reference sequence). CDR3 nucleotides: TGTGCCAGCAGCCAAGCCCGGACAGGGAGGGACGAGCAGTACTTC. It specifies CASSQARTGRDEQYF.

The chain employs TRBV4-1 and TRBJ2-3, with D unresolved. The germline gives CDR1 MGHRA, CDR2 YSYEKL. V lost 0 bases and J 4 bases, leaving 14 bases between the germline ends. The CDR3 length is 16 residues. CDR3 sequence (DNA): TGCGCCAGCAGCCAAGACCGGGCTTTAGGGTCAGATACGCAGTATTTT. Its translation: CASSQDRALGSDTQYF.

The chain carries TRBV12-3 or TRBV12-4 and TRBJ2-1; 9 nucleotides line up with TRBD2. The junction had 10 bases not matched to a gene; V was cut back by 3 bases and J by 4 bases. The CDR3 length is 17 residues. The DNA of the CDR3 is TGTGCCAGCAGTTTTTTCCCTGGCGGGGGGGCGTACAATGAGCAGTTCTTC. Protein: CASSFFPGGGAYNEQFF.

This clonotype was seen ten or more times. This chain uses TRBV20-1 with TRBJ2-3; tentative D call: TRBD2 (6 bases). Trimming removed 3 bases at V and 6 bases at J, with 19 bases between. Germline V lookup: CDR1 DFQATT, CDR2 SNEGSKA (reference sequence). The CDR3 is 15 residues long. CDR3 sequence reads: CSARANAAGLDTQYF. CDR3 nucleotide sequence: TGCAGTGCTAGGGCGAACGCGGCGGGGTTGGATACGCAGTATTTT.

This clonotype was seen repeatedly, ten times or more. The junction differs from germline at one of its ends, possibly a read error. The chain couples TRBV5-1 to TRBJ2-2; D gene ambiguous. The CDR3 length is 14 residues. Per germline, CDR1 SGHRS and CDR2 YFSETQ. The CDR3 is CASSLEPNTGELFF. The CDR3 DNA is TGTGCCAGCAGTTTAGAACCAAACACCGGGGAGCTGTTTTTT.

V usage is TRBV7-7 and J usage is TRBJ1-4; weak D call: TRBD1 (6 bases). V gave up 3 bases and J gave up 3 bases, with 14 bases separating them. Germline values: CDR1 SSHAT, CDR2 FNYEAQ (reference sequence). CDR3 length: 16 amino acids. The CDR3, as DNA: TGTGCCAGCAGCTTTGGGGGCGCAGGGGCTAATGAAAAACTGTTTTTT. Its protein product is CASSFGGAGANEKLFF.

This clonotype has only a few counts. The CDR3 DNA sequence: TGTGCCAGCAGCGCTACAGGGACCACTGAAGCTTTCTTT. Translated, it gives CASSATGTTEAFF. V usage is TRBV7-8 and J usage is TRBJ1-1; D is perhaps TRBD1 (6 bases). From germline, CDR1 is SGHVS and CDR2 FQNEAQ. The CDR3 runs 13 residues. The V end lost 5 bases, the J end lost 4 bases, and 11 bases lay between the germline ends.